This entry describes one T cell receptor (beta chain). Its antigen is still unknown. The sample comes from a study of cytomegalovirus exposure and HLA in healthy donors. Study outcomes and limitations: A few of the chains that were CMV-associated were confirmed in vitro to be specific for CMV antigens.

Sequencing used immunoSEQ multiplex PCR; TCRdb keeps in-frame clones, though not all of them. The sample includes 110,000 to 150,000 clones, 89% of them seen just once. V lost 3 bases and J lost 6; bases outside the gene matches: 9. There are 16 residues in the CDR3. Per germline, CDR1 SGHTA and CDR2 FQGNSA. Sequencing was done on a sample of PBMCs. V is TRBV7-2 and J is TRBJ2-3; TRBD2 matches at 10 bases. The TCR sequence derives from a woman between 18 and 29 years old in good health and CMV-seropositive. In DNA form, the CDR3 reads TGTGCCAGCAGCTTTAGTAGCGGGGGGCTGCGGGATACGCAGTATTTT. Its protein is CASSFSSGGLRDTQYF.